The present TCR beta chain was sequenced within a study of PD-1 blockade in classical Hodgkin lymphoma. Points from the study as a whole: Patients who responded completely had about the same baseline diversity as newly diagnosed patients. Among the patients, those starting nivolumab under 1 year after ASCT were excluded. Diminished baseline TCR diversity has been reported in newly diagnosed patients relative to healthy donors.

CDR3 length: 12 residues. Germline assignment: CDR1 SQVTM and CDR2 ANQGSEA. The V gene end was trimmed by 6 bases and the J gene end by 2 bases; junction bases not matched to a gene: 0. Brentuximab vedotin exposure varied, and every patient relapsed after autologous stem cell transplantation. With respect to this clone: What it binds is unknown.

Using immunoSEQ multiplex PCR, the repertoire was profiled, and TCRdb retains in-frame clones only, with some absent. Of about 9,900 clones in the sample, approximately 90% were seen once. Here the sequenced sample was peripheral blood mononuclear cells (PBMCs), taken at baseline. The receptor's source is a human donor with classical Hodgkin lymphoma. The chain recombines TRBV29-1 with TRBJ1-1; 10 nucleotides match TRBD1. DNA of the CDR3: TGCAGCGTGACAGGGGGCAACACTGAAGCTTTCTTT. Translating it yields CSVTGGNTEAFF. The full variable domain, completed using reference TRBV29-1 and TRBJ1-1, is SAVISQKPSRDICQRGTSLTIQCQVDSQVTMMFWYRQQPGQSLTLIATANQGSEATYESGFVIDKFPISRPNLTFSTLTVSNMSPEDSSIYLCSVTGGNTEAFFGQGTRLTVV.